This note documents a single TCR beta chain sequence. Its antigen is unidentified. These data are taken from a study of vaccination and CD4 T cells after COVID-19. Study-level background: In culture, cells were exposed to overlapping spike peptides from SARS-CoV-2, HCoV-NL63, HCoV-OC43 and HCoV-229E. The study, taken as a whole, reports: Early post-infection timepoints were not included, and relatively few convalescent patients were studied.

Once obtained from cultured CD4+ T cells, the DNA was sequenced using the Oncomine TCR Beta short-read assay. MiXCR, run by TCRdb on the PCR reads, gives a single entry per CDR3 protein. The sample carries around 19,000 distinct CDR3 sequences, around 52% recorded once. Germline V gene data show CDR1 as MDHEN and CDR2 as SYDVKM. The trim removed 4 bases at V and 9 bases at J, leaving 5 bases unmatched. This CDR3 is built from 13 residues. Treatment: roughly 11-day PBMC culture with coronavirus spike peptide pools or control peptides (ViraFEST assay). The source material was CD4+ T cells from blood, cultured in vitro, sampled before SARS-CoV-2 vaccination. The rearrangement links TRBV28 to TRBJ1-5; 8 positions agree with TRBD1. The clonotype comes from a human donor who had recovered from COVID-19. The chain's CDR3 is CASSYSGGPPQHF. The CDR3 nucleotides read TGTGCCAGCAGTTATTCAGGGGGCCCGCCCCAGCATTTT. The whole variable domain, remainder taken from reference TRBV28 and TRBJ1-5, is DVKVTQSSRYLVKRTGEKVFLECVQDMDHENMFWYRQDPGLGLRLIYFSYDVKMKEKGDIPEGYSVSREKKERFSLILESASTNQTSMYLCASSYSGGPPQHFGDGTRLSIL.